This T cell receptor (beta chain) appears in the sequencing data of a study of blood T cell repertoires in COVID-19. The wider study: COVID-19 samples collected from the United States, Italy and Spain covered acute and convalescent phases. Sources were T cells, B-cell-depleted T cells, or PBMCs; the material itself was cDNA or gDNA.

Under the authors' procedure: From reference gene primer amplification, estimates of nucleated cell counts were derived. Using immunoSEQ multiplex PCR, the repertoire was profiled, and TCRdb retains in-frame clones only, with some absent. Clone size and V and J calls were adopted from that table, with D and trimming inferred from the DNA. Of approximately 250,000 clones listed, 75% to 85% were seen once; the top ten hold approximately 5.7%. The sequenced sample was peripheral blood. This TCR derives from a human donor in a cohort sampled during active COVID-19.

This CDR3 is CASSLELAVSTDTQYF. CDR3 DNA sequence: TGCGCCAGCAGCTTGGAACTAGCCGTGAGCACAGATACGCAGTATTTT. The chain uses TRBV5-1 and TRBJ2-3, with D possibly matching TRBD2 (6 bases). The CDR3 extends over 16 amino acids. Germline assignment: CDR1 SGHRS and CDR2 YFSETQ. Trimming took off 0 bases at V and 0 bases at J, with 11 bases between the two ends.